This T cell receptor beta chain is drawn from a study of naive and memory T cell subsets. The study, taken as a whole, reports: Over 85% of naive TCR sequences appeared only once after error correction, unlike memory subsets. In CD4 and CD8 cells, diversity dropped from naive through EMRA.

A word on this clonotype: Antigen unknown.

Four subsets defined by CD45RA and CD27 were sorted after CD3, CD4, CD8 and live/dead staining. Between the trimmed V and J ends, which lost 8 bases and 0 bases, there was a span of 14 bases. Germline V lookup: CDR1 MDHEN, CDR2 SYDVKM. This CDR3 region has 14 residues. The beta constant-region primer was an equimolar mix of two oligonucleotides covering TRBC1 and TRBC2. Ligated cDNA was amplified by four rounds of PCR with nested alpha and beta constant-region primers and SP2. Ligation attached a single-stranded oligonucleotide with a 12-nucleotide UMI and the SP2 primer to the cDNA 3' end. Each CDR3 protein is one row after TCRdb ran MiXCR on the UMI-ligation and nested PCR reads. Of 130,000 or so distinct CDR3 sequences in the sample, 36% were seen once.

Sequencing was carried out using central memory CD4+ T cells from blood. The sequence was obtained from a human donor in good health. V gene TRBV28 combines with J gene TRBJ2-7; D might be TRBD1 or TRBD2, each matching 6 bases. The CDR3 region is CASPPRGRSYEQYF. In DNA form, the CDR3 reads TGTGCCAGCCCACCTCGGGGGCGCTCCTACGAGCAGTACTTC.